The 8 T cell receptor beta chains below were found in one sample sequenced in a study of tumor-infiltrating lymphocytes in primary liver carcinoma. The template, about 550 ng total RNA, yielded TCR beta cDNA made with a constant-region primer. Sequencing libraries for TCR beta derived from three nested multiplex PCR rounds that used slightly modified ARM-PCR. Investigators reported that the first two PCR rounds, at about 9 cycles each, used TRBV1-TRBV30 forward primers with a C-beta reverse primer. TCRdb processed the multiplex PCR reads anew with MiXCR; each CDR3 protein has one entry. The sample holds 250,000 to 400,000 distinct CDR3 sequences, roughly two thirds seen once. In addition to blood RNA drawn from unsorted whole blood, germline DNA was extracted. The sequenced sample was peripheral blood. The receptor source for this set is a man in his forties or fifties with primary liver carcinoma and hepatitis B virus infection.

A single count supports this clonotype. The chain employs TRBV6-5 and TRBJ2-5; TRBD2 might be the D (6 bases). V lost 4 bases and J lost 4, with 16 bases in between. The CDR3 covers 15 residues. Per germline, CDR1 MNHEY and CDR2 SVGAGI. The chain's CDR3 is CASSSLEGCGETQYF. Here the CDR3 DNA reads TGTGCCAGCAGTTCACTGGAGGGCTGTGGAGAGACCCAGTACTTC.

The chain combines TRBV6-5 with TRBJ1-1; 7 bases match TRBD1. This CDR3 is built from 16 residues. Germline trimming cut 5 bases from V and 1 base from J; bases unmatched to any gene: 10. The germline V gene encodes CDR1 MNHEY and CDR2 SVGAGI. CDR3 amino acids: CASSSRTGPSNTEAFF. The CDR3 nucleotides are TGTGCCAGCAGTAGTAGGACAGGACCCTCGAACACTGAAGCTTTCTTT.

This clonotype was picked up a small number of times. V gene TRBV5-4 combines with J gene TRBJ1-6, with D possibly matching TRBD1 (5 bases). CDR3 length: 12 amino acids. Germline lookup yields CDR1 SGHNT and CDR2 YYREEE (reference sequence). The V end lost 0 bases, the J end lost 14 bases, and 9 bases lay between the germline ends. The CDR3 here is CASSLDQGSLHF. Written as DNA, the CDR3 is TGTGCCAGCAGCTTGGACCAGGGCTCCCTCCACTTT.

At least ten counts were recorded for this clonotype. This chain connects TRBV4-2 to TRBJ2-7; D is undetermined. The CDR3 contains 14 residues. Germline CDR1 and CDR2: LGHNA and YNFKEQ. Trimming took off 7 bases at V and 6 bases at J, with 19 bases between the two ends. The chain's CDR3 is CASMPSIGSGEQYF. CDR3 bases: TGTGCCAGCATGCCTTCAATCGGGTCGGGCGAGCAGTACTTC.

This clonotype came up a few times. The V gene is TRBV7-9, the J gene TRBJ2-1; D not certain. The CDR3 totals 12 residues. V lost 6 bases to trimming and J lost 9 bases, with 12 bases between them. The germline gives CDR1 SEHNR, CDR2 FQNEAQ (reference sequence). CDR3 DNA: TGTGCCAGCAGAATGGGCACGAGTGAGCAGTTCTTC. Its protein is CASRMGTSEQFF. Complete variable domain (other parts from reference TRBV7-9 and TRBJ2-1): DTGVSQNPRHKITKRGQNVTFRCDPISEHNRLYWYRQTLGQGPEFLTYFQNEAQLEKSRLLSDRFSAERPKGSFSTLEIQRTEQGDSAMYLCASRMGTSEQFFGPGTRLTVL.

In regard to this clonotype: This may stem from a read error, because a much larger clone lies one nucleotide away. The V and J genes are TRBV6-2 or TRBV6-3 and TRBJ2-6; the D is unclear. This CDR3 comprises 13 residues. CDR1 is MNHEY and CDR2 is SVGEGT in the germline V gene. Trimming left V 0 bases short and J 13 bases short, with 10 bases between. This CDR3 reads CASSYSGHGVLTF. The CDR3 DNA is TGTGCCAGCAGTTACTCGGGCCATGGAGTCCTGACTTTC.

This clonotype was counted a single time. This may arise from a read error, as a much more abundant clone is one base away. The chain uses TRBV6-2 or TRBV6-3 and TRBJ2-3, with D perhaps TRBD1 (8 bases). CDR3 size: 15 residues. Germline lookup yields CDR1 MNHEY and CDR2 SVGEGT. CDR3 region: CVSGKDRARTDTQYF. The DNA for the CDR3 is TGTGTCAGCGGGAAGGACAGGGCGAGGACAGATACGCAGTATTTT.

This clonotype was seen more than once but under ten times. The rearrangement links TRBV12-3 or TRBV12-4 to TRBJ1-2; 7 bases are a match to TRBD1. This CDR3 is built from 13 residues. The V segment lost 3 bases and the J segment 9 bases; nucleotides outside the gene matches: 7. CDR3 loop: CASSFSGTVSYTF. The CDR3 coding sequence is TGTGCCAGCAGTTTTAGCGGGACAGTGAGCTACACCTTC.